This TCR beta chain was captured by sequencing in a study of Graves' ophthalmopathy and Graves' hyperthyroidism. On the study more broadly: The blood sample was drawn at first diagnosis and before any treatment. Points from the study as a whole: The authors also found most expanded thyroid clonotypes above 0.001 frequency in blood.

TCR beta CDR3 regions were amplified from RNA transcripts. An initial RT-PCR round employing HTBI primers preceded a second-round multiplex PCR. TCRdb fed the multiplex PCR reads into MiXCR, producing one record per CDR3 protein. The table has over 150,000 distinct CDR3 sequences, 30% to 45% seen once. Comments on this clonotype: The antigen is unknown.

CDR3 length: 13 amino acids. V lost 8 bases and J 5 bases, leaving 15 bases between the germline ends. Germline V gene lookup returns CDR1 SGHAT and CDR2 FQDESV (reference sequence). Sequencing was carried out using peripheral blood. The sequence was collected from a woman between 35 and 50 years old with Graves' ophthalmopathy. The chain links TRBV11-1 to TRBJ2-5, with a possible D match to TRBD1 (6 bases). DNA of the CDR3: TGTGCCAGCGGTACAGGGTTAAGGGAGACCCAGTACTTC. Its translation: CASGTGLRETQYF.